These 23 T cell receptor beta chains originate from one sample sequenced in a study of response to subunit inactivated influenza vaccine. From the RT-PCR reads, TCRdb called clonotypes with MiXCR, one entry per CDR3 protein. The profile shows over 450,000 distinct CDR3 sequences, over 10% of them singletons. The material was PBMCs from blood, obtained roughly 45 days after vaccination. These receptors originate from a man aged 50 to 59 who received an inactivated influenza vaccine.

The chain carries TRBV5-1 and TRBJ2-7, with a weak D call TRBD1 (6 bases). CDR1 and CDR2 (germline): SGHRS, YFSETQ. Trimming shortened V by 3 bases and J by 0 bases, and 13 bases separated the two germline ends. CDR3 length: 15 residues. The CDR3 DNA is TGCGCCAGCAGCTCTTCAGGGGTCCCCTCCTACGAGCAGTACTTC. Amino acids: CASSSSGVPSYEQYF.

V gene TRBV20-1 combines with J gene TRBJ1-5, with 7 bases lining up with TRBD1. V lost 5 bases to trimming and J lost 5 bases; unmatched junction nucleotides: 6. CDR1 is DFQATT, CDR2 SNEGSKA, per germline (reference sequence). This CDR3 has 13 residues. CDR3 region: CSASRQGDQPQHF. The DNA of the CDR3 is TGCAGTGCTTCAAGACAGGGCGATCAGCCCCAGCATTTT.

The chain couples TRBV15 to TRBJ2-7, with TRBD1 matching over 8 bases. This CDR3 contains 16 residues. Losses at the gene ends were 0 bases for V and 5 bases for J; bases not matched to a gene: 9. In germline, CDR1 is LNHNV, CDR2 YYDKDF (reference sequence). The CDR3 DNA reads as TGTGCCACCAGCAGAGATATCCGGACAGGGATGGACGAGCAGTACTTC. This codes for CATSRDIRTGMDEQYF.

This rearrangement joins TRBV6-5 to TRBJ2-7; TRBD1 matches 7 bases. The V gene's germline CDR1 is MNHEY and CDR2 SVGAGI. The CDR3 is 15 amino acids. After removal of 2 bases from V and 0 bases from J, the junction contained 4 bases not matched to a gene. The CDR3 bases are TGTGCCAGCAGTTACGGGGCAGGGGGCTCCTACGAGCAGTACTTC. Protein sequence: CASSYGAGGSYEQYF.

This clonotype occurred a few times. The rearrangement joins TRBV10-3 to TRBJ1-2; no reliable D call. The CDR3 totals 14 residues. In germline, CDR1 is ENHRY, CDR2 SYGVKD. The germline V and J ends were trimmed by 6 bases and 7 bases, with 18 bases remaining between them. The CDR3 spells CAIRNTADGRGYTF. The CDR3 DNA reads as TGTGCCATCAGAAATACCGCCGATGGTCGTGGCTACACCTTC.

This clonotype was recorded a few times. The chain uses TRBV9 and TRBJ1-3; weak D call: TRBD1 (5 bases). CDR1 and CDR2 (germline): SGDLS, YYNGEE. V dropped 0 bases and J dropped 0 bases, with 10 bases sitting between them. The CDR3 runs 16 residues. The CDR3 is CASSVGGRGSGNTIYF. CDR3 DNA: TGTGCCAGCAGCGTAGGTGGAAGGGGCTCTGGAAACACCATATATTTT.

This clonotype was detected only a few times. The CDR3 region is CASSQGGLAGVYEQYF. In DNA form, the CDR3 reads TGTGCCAGCAGCCAAGGGGGACTAGCGGGAGTGTACGAGCAGTACTTC. V gene TRBV4-2 combines with J gene TRBJ2-7; 14 bases fit TRBD2. The CDR3 extends over 16 amino acids. Germline lookup yields CDR1 LGHNA and CDR2 YNFKEQ. V trimming: 1 base; J trimming: 4 bases; junction bases outside the gene matches: 3.

This sequence joins TRBV28 and TRBJ1-5, with 8 nucleotides matching TRBD1. V was pared by 6 bases and J by 3 bases, with 10 bases of the junction left unmatched. CDR1 and CDR2 from the germline V gene are MDHEN and SYDVKM. This CDR3 spans 16 amino acids. The CDR3 protein is CASSPPGQAINQPQHF. As DNA, the CDR3 is TGTGCCAGCAGCCCACCGGGACAGGCCATCAATCAGCCCCAGCATTTT. Looking up the rest from reference TRBV28 and TRBJ1-5 gives the full variable domain: DVKVTQSSRYLVKRTGEKVFLECVQDMDHENMFWYRQDPGLGLRLIYFSYDVKMKEKGDIPEGYSVSREKKERFSLILESASTNQTSMYLCASSPPGQAINQPQHFGDGTRLSIL.

Only a few counts were recorded for this clonotype. The chain couples TRBV11-1 to TRBJ2-1, with 11 bases identical to TRBD2. This CDR3 comprises 19 residues. With V trimmed by 1 base and J by 2 bases, 10 bases remained unmatched. Per the germline V gene, CDR1 is SGHAT and CDR2 is FQDESV (reference sequence). The CDR3 loop reads CASSLGKSLSGRAYNEQFF. The CDR3 nucleotides read TGTGCCAGCAGCTTAGGGAAGAGTCTTAGCGGGAGGGCCTACAATGAGCAGTTCTTC.

The J gene is TRBJ1-3, the V gene TRBV5-1; TRBD1 aligns across 7 bases. Germline CDR1 reads SGHRS; CDR2 reads YFSETQ. This CDR3 is built from 15 residues. V shed 4 bases and J 0 bases; nucleotides not matched to a gene: 4. The CDR3 loop reads CASSAGQSSGNTIYF. The DNA of the CDR3 is TGCGCCAGCAGCGCGGGACAGAGCTCTGGAAACACCATATATTTT.

In its sample, this clonotype was seen many times. The CDR3 is CAWTPGSSYNSPLHF. The CDR3 nucleotides are TGTGCCTGGACCCCGGGCAGCTCCTATAATTCACCCCTCCACTTT. The chain has TRBV30 and TRBJ1-6; D ambiguous. The germline V and J ends were trimmed by 4 bases and 0 bases, with 10 bases remaining between them. Germline V gene lookup returns CDR1 GTSNPN and CDR2 SVGIG (reference sequence). The CDR3 is 15 residues long.

By sample fraction, this clonotype is medium-sized. V is TRBV20-1 and J is TRBJ2-7; the D gene is possibly TRBD2 (6 bases). V was clipped by 4 bases and J by 3 bases, with 22 bases between them. Per the germline V gene, CDR1 is DFQATT and CDR2 is SNEGSKA (reference sequence). The length of the CDR3 is 16 residues. As DNA, the CDR3 is TGCAGTGCTATCACCGGGGGTCTGGAGCCCTTCTACGAGCAGTACTTC. This encodes CSAITGGLEPFYEQYF.

This clonotype was counted at least ten times. The genes are TRBV20-1 and TRBJ2-3; D gene ambiguous. Looked up from germline, CDR1 is DFQATT and CDR2 is SNEGSKA (reference sequence). V lost 6 bases and J 4 bases, leaving 20 bases between the germline ends. This CDR3 contains 15 residues. The CDR3 bases are TGCAGTGCCCCGGTGCTCCCCCACCGGGCAGATACGCAGTATTTT. Amino acids: CSAPVLPHRADTQYF.

CDR3 sequence reads: CASSLIGLAGGQETQYF. The CDR3 DNA is TGTGCCAGCAGCTTAATCGGACTAGCGGGAGGGCAAGAGACCCAGTACTTC. The rearrangement links TRBV7-3 to TRBJ2-5; 15 bases are a match to TRBD2. V shed 1 base and J 2 bases; nucleotides not matched to a gene: 2. The germline V gene encodes CDR1 SGHTA and CDR2 FQGTGA. The CDR3 is made up of 17 amino acids.

This clonotype was counted a few times. This rearrangement joins TRBV6-1 to TRBJ2-5; D ambiguous. CDR1 is MNHNS and CDR2 is SASEGT in the germline V gene. This CDR3 is built from 14 residues. Trimming left V 0 bases short and J 3 bases short, with 8 bases between. CDR3 amino acids: CASSEAKHKETQYF. In nucleotides, the CDR3 is TGTGCCAGCAGTGAAGCGAAACATAAAGAGACCCAGTACTTC.

This chain connects TRBV28 to TRBJ1-1; a possible D gene is TRBD1 (5 bases). The CDR3 is 15 residues long. Germline V gene lookup returns CDR1 MDHEN and CDR2 SYDVKM. Trimming shortened V by 2 bases and J by 10 bases, and 20 bases separated the two germline ends. The CDR3 protein is CASSLTGTPTQRAFF. CDR3 sequence (DNA): TGTGCCAGCAGTTTAACCGGGACTCCTACCCAACGAGCTTTCTTT.

The rearrangement uses TRBV6-5 and TRBJ2-7, with 13 bases matching TRBD2. The CDR3 length is 17 residues. After removal of 0 bases from V and 2 bases from J, the junction contained 4 bases not matched to a gene. The germline gives CDR1 MNHEY, CDR2 SVGAGI. The CDR3 nucleotides are TGTGCCAGCAGTTACTCGGGACTAGCGGGATCCACCTACGAGCAGTACTTC. Its translation: CASSYSGLAGSTYEQYF.

This clonotype occurred a few times. The chain has TRBV20-1 and TRBJ1-5, with D maybe TRBD1 (6 bases). The CDR3 is made up of 13 amino acids. Germline V gives CDR1 DFQATT, CDR2 SNEGSKA (reference sequence). V gave up 1 base and J gave up 2 bases, with 6 bases separating them. The CDR3 coding sequence is TGCAGTGCTAGAGGGACAGGCAATCAGCCCCAGCATTTT. Amino acid sequence: CSARGTGNQPQHF.

The chain employs TRBV28 and TRBJ2-1, with TRBD2 matching over 9 bases. Germline V gene lookup returns CDR1 MDHEN and CDR2 SYDVKM. V lost 5 bases and J lost 5; bases outside the gene matches: 7. The CDR3 is made up of 15 amino acids. CDR3 in amino acids: CASSLWGTSHNEQFF. DNA of the CDR3: TGTGCCAGCAGTCTTTGGGGGACTAGCCACAATGAGCAGTTCTTC.

This clonotype was counted at least ten times. This chain links TRBV12-3 or TRBV12-4 with TRBJ2-3, with TRBD2 matching 7 bases. V shed 1 base, J shed 6 bases, and the junction held 7 bases outside the gene matches. The CDR3 sequence is 15 residues long. CDR3 DNA sequence: TGTGCCAGCAGTTTAGATGGCGGGGGTATTGATACGCAGTATTTT. This codes for CASSLDGGGIDTQYF.

The rearrangement uses TRBV5-1 and TRBJ2-2, with 8 bases aligning to TRBD2. The CDR3 extends over 16 amino acids. J was trimmed by 3 bases and V by 4 bases; bases with no gene match: 8. Germline CDR1 SGHRS, CDR2 YFSETQ. CDR3 region: CASSQPGGPDTGELFF. The CDR3 region has the DNA TGCGCCAGCAGCCAACCGGGGGGGCCTGACACCGGGGAGCTGTTTTTT.

This clonotype was observed a handful of times. The chain has TRBV6-1 and TRBJ1-4; D gene ambiguous. Per germline, CDR1 MNHNS and CDR2 SASEGT. This CDR3 is 14 amino acids long. Trimming took off 4 bases at V and 8 bases at J, with 14 bases between the two ends. The CDR3 DNA reads TGTGCCAGCAGTGTGTTCGGGGTAGGGGAAAAACTGTTTTTT. It codes for CASSVFGVGEKLFF.

The chain has TRBV4-2 and TRBJ2-1, with D possibly TRBD2 on 6 matching bases. The CDR3 totals 16 residues. Between the trimmed V and J ends, which lost 3 bases and 0 bases, there was a span of 12 bases. Germline-derived CDR1 and CDR2 are LGHNA and YNFKEQ. The chain's CDR3 is CASSHSYGSSYNEQFF. The CDR3 DNA reads TGTGCCAGCAGCCATAGTTACGGGAGCTCCTACAATGAGCAGTTCTTC.